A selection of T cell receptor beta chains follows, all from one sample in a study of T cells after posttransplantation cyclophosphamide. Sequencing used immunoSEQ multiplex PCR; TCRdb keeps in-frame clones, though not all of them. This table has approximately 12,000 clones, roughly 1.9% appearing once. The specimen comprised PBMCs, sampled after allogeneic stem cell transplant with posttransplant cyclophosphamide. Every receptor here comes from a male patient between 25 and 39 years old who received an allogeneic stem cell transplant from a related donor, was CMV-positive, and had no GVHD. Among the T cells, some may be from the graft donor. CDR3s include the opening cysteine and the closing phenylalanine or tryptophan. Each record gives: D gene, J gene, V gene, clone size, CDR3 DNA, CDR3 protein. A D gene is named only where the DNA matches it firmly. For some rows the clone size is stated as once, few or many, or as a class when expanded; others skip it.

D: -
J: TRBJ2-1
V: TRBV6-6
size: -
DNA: TGTGCCAGCAGACAACCACAGGGCCCTGAGCAGTTCTTC
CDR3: CASRQPQGPEQFF

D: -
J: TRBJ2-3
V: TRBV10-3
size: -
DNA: TGTGCCACCCGTAAGGGGGACACTAGCACAGATACGCAGTATTTT
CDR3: CATRKGDTSTDTQYF

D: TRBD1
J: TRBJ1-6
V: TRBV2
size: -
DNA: TGTGCCAGCAGGCAGCGGACAGGGGGCTCACCCCTCCACTTT
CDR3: CASRQRTGGSPLHF

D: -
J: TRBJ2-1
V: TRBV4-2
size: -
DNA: TGTGCCAGCAGCCAAGATCTTGGCTCGTATGAGCAGTTCTTC
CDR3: CASSQDLGSYEQFF

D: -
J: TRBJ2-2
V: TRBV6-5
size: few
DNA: TGTGCCAGCAGTTCGAATACAGGGAGCACCGGGGAGCTGTTTTTT
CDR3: CASSSNTGSTGELFF

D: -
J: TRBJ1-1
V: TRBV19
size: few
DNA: TGTGCCAGTAGTTACGACGGAGACGAAGCTTTCTTT
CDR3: CASSYDGDEAFF

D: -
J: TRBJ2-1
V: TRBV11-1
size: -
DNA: TGTGCCAGCAGCTTATACCCTCAGACCTACAATGAGCAGTTCTTC
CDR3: CASSLYPQTYNEQFF

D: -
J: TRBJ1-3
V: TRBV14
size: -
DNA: TGTGCCAGCAGCTTACTCAACTCTGGAAACACCATATATTTT
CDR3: CASSLLNSGNTIYF

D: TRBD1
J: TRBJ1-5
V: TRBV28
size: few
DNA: TGTGCCAGCAGTTACGGGGGCAGGGGGTCTAATCAGCCCCAGCATTTT
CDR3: CASSYGGRGSNQPQHF

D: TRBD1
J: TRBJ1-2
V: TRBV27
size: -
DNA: TGTGCCAGCAGTTTTTCGGGACAGGGTAACTATGGCTACACCTTC
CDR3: CASSFSGQGNYGYTF

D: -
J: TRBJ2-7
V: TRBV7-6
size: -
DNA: TGTGCCAGCAGCTTAGGGGTGGCGGAGCTTGGGTACGAGCAGTACTTC
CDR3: CASSLGVAELGYEQYF

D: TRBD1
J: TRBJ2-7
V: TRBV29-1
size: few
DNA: TGCAGCGTTACTGGGGGACAGTCCTTCTCCTACGAGCAGTACTTC
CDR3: CSVTGGQSFSYEQYF

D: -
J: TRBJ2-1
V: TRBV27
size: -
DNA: TGTGCCAGCAGTTTCTTGGTGGGAGCACACTACAATGAGCAGTTCTTC
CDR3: CASSFLVGAHYNEQFF

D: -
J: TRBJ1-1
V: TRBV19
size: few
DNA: TGTGCCAGTCCCCCGCCCCCAAAACACAGAGCCATGAACACTGAAGCTTTCTTT
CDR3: CASPPPPKHRAMNTEAFF

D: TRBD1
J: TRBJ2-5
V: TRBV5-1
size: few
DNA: TGCGCCAGCAGCTTTGCCGTGGACAGGCTAGAGACCCAGTACTTC
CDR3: CASSFAVDRLETQYF

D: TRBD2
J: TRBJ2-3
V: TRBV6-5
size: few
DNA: TGTGCCAGCAGTTTTAGCGGGGGGGCCGGCACAGATACGCAGTATTTT
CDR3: CASSFSGGAGTDTQYF

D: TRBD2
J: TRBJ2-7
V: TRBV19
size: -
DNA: TGTGCCAGTGGCGTACTAGCGGGAGACTACGAGCAGTACTTC
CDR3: CASGVLAGDYEQYF

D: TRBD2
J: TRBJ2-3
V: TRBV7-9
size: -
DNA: TGTGCCAGCAGCTCGGGACTAGCTAGCACAGATACGCAGTATTTT
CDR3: CASSSGLASTDTQYF

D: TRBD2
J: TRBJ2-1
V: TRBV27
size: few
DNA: TGTGCCAGCAGTTTTTTAGCGGGAAGGCTGAATGAGCAGTTCTTC
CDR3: CASSFLAGRLNEQFF

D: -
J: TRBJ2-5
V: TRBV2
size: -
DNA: TGTGCCAGCAGGGACGGAACAACTAGTCTCCTAGAGACCCAGTACTTC
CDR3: CASRDGTTSLLETQYF

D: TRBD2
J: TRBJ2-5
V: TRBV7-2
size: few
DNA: TGTGCCAGCAGCCAGACTAGCGGGGTCTGGGAGACCCAGTACTTC
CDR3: CASSQTSGVWETQYF

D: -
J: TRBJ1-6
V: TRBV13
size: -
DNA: TGTGCCAGCAGCTTAGGCAGGGCAAATTCACCCCTCCACTTT
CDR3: CASSLGRANSPLHF

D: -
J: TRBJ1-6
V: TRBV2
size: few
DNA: TGTGCCAGTCGGGATAGCTCCTATAATTCACCCCTCCACTTT
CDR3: CASRDSSYNSPLHF

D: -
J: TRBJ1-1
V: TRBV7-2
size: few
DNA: TGTGCCAGCAGCTTAGGGTTTTACGGGGGGAACACTGAAGCTTTCTTT
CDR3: CASSLGFYGGNTEAFF

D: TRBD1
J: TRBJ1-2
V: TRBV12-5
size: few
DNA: TGTGCTAGTGGTTTAACAGGGGACTATGGCTACACCTTC
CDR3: CASGLTGDYGYTF

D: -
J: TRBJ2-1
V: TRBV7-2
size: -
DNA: TGTGCCAGCAGCTTGAAACGGAGGGCCTACAATGAGCAGTTCTTC
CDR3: CASSLKRRAYNEQFF

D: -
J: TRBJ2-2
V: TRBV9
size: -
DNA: TGTGCCAGCAGCGTAGCCGGGAGTATGCCCGGGGAGCTGTTTTTT
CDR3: CASSVAGSMPGELFF

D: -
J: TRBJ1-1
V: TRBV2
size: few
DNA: TGTGCCAGCAGACAGGAAACGAACACTGAAGCTTTCTTT
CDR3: CASRQETNTEAFF

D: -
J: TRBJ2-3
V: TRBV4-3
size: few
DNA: TGCGCCAGCAGCCAAGTAGGTCGGGGAACTAGTCGCGGGTATACGCAGTATTTT
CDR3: CASSQVGRGTSRGYTQYF

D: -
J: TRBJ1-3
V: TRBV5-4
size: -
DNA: TGTGCCAGCAGCTTTAACATTGGAAACACCATATATTTT
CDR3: CASSFNIGNTIYF

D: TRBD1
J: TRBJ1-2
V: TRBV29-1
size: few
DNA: TGCAGCGTTTTTCGAGGGGACAGGGGCGATGGCTACACCTTC
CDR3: CSVFRGDRGDGYTF

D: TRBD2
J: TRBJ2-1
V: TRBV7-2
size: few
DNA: TGTGCCACGGGACTAGCGGGGGGGCGGAGGAATGAGCAGTTCTTC
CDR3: CATGLAGGRRNEQFF

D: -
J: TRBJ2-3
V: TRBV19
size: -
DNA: TGTGCCAGTAGTCTCACAGGGTGGGGGGATACGCAGTATTTT
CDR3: CASSLTGWGDTQYF

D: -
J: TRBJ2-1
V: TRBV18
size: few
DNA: TGTGCCAGCTCACTGGGGGGAGTGGGCAATGAGCAGTTCTTC
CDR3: CASSLGGVGNEQFF

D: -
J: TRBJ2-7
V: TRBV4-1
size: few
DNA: TGCGCCAGCAGCCAACCCGACAGCTACGAGCAGTACTTC
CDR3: CASSQPDSYEQYF

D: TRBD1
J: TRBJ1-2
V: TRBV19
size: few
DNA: TGTGCCAGTAGCGATCACCCGGACAGGGGTGTGTACTACACCTTC
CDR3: CASSDHPDRGVYYTF

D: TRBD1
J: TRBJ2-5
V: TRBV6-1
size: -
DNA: TGTGCCAGCTTTCAGGGGGAGTCGGAGACCCAGTACTTC
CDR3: CASFQGESETQYF